This TCR beta chain was profiled in a study of T cells in Graves' hyperthyroidism and ophthalmopathy. This clonotype showed up many times. Patients with ophthalmopathy all had a Clinical Activity Score of at least 3, a NOSPECS grade of at least 4 and duration under 3 months. PBMCs were derived from about 9.1 ml fresh peripheral blood. RNA transcripts served as the template for amplifying TCR beta CDR3 regions. RT-PCR in the first round (using the HTBI primer set) targeted the TCR CDR3. TCRdb called the multiplex PCR reads again in MiXCR, with one record for every CDR3 protein. Here the sample spans 410,000 or so distinct CDR3 sequences, 14% to 15% being singletons. The germline gives CDR1 DFQATT, CDR2 SNEGSKA (reference sequence). V was pared by 3 bases and J by 1 base, with 7 bases between. The length of the CDR3 is 13 residues.

The clonotype originates from a man between 18 and 35 years old with Graves' ophthalmopathy. The rearrangement links TRBV20-1 to TRBJ2-1; D gene uncertain. The source material was blood. The CDR3 reads CSASGWSYNEQFF. Here the CDR3 DNA reads TGCAGTGCTAGCGGGTGGTCCTACAATGAGCAGTTCTTC.